The source of this T cell receptor (beta chain) is a study of T cell responses to AZD1222 COVID-19 vaccine. Assay used: immunoSEQ multiplex PCR; TCRdb lists only in-frame clones, some missing. The sample holds some 130,000 clones, just under 95% seen once. Germline V lookup: CDR1 KGHSH, CDR2 LQKENI. V dropped 1 base and J dropped 6; count of bases not matched to a gene: 3. The CDR3 has 13 residues. Pooled samples include second doses given at about 4 or 12 weeks. The chain has TRBV18 and TRBJ2-7, with 7 positions matching TRBD1. This material consisted of peripheral blood, taken 28 days after the second AZD1222 dose. The clonotype originates from an adult who received the AZD1222 COVID-19 vaccine. CDR3 region: CASSPQGASEQYF. In DNA, the CDR3 is TGTGCCAGCTCACCACAGGGGGCTAGCGAGCAGTACTTC.